The entry that follows covers one TCR beta chain sequence. The target antigen is unknown. The data were taken from a study of T cell responses to AZD1222 COVID-19 vaccine. Study conclusions and caveats: Spike-specific TCRs gained breadth and depth after people received two AZD1222 doses. Donors skewed white British and female; clonal diversity was possibly underestimated. Nearly half of spike-specific TCRs reportedly go after variant regions that carry no mutations. It was only after the peak T cell response that any repertoires were sampled.

This CDR3 is 14 amino acids long. V gave up 0 bases and J gave up 5 bases, with 8 bases separating them. Per the germline V gene, CDR1 is SGDLS and CDR2 is YYNGEE. Profiling relied on immunoSEQ multiplex PCR, and the TCRdb table lists in-frame clones only, not all of them. The sample records some 150,000 clones, around nine tenths being singletons. The clonotype was recovered from an adult in good health. The V gene is TRBV9, the J gene TRBJ1-4; D call uncertain. The sample was peripheral blood, taken on day 0 of AZD1222 vaccination. Written as DNA, the CDR3 is TGTGCCAGCAGCGTAGGTTGGGTGAATGAAAAACTGTTTTTT. Translated: CASSVGWVNEKLFF.